The 29 T cell receptor beta chains reported below all come from one sample, sequenced in a study of persistence of HIV-infected CD4 T cells. Lysates of CMV-infected fibroblasts at approximately 9.4 ug/mL stimulated these cells. Sorted nonresponding memory CD4+ T cells were CD40L-negative, CD69-negative, CD45RO-high. Antigens of these TCRs are unknown. This was the immunoSEQ version 4 assay in survey mode. Produced via immunoSEQ multiplex PCR; TCRdb's table is partial and in-frame only. The data show tens of thousands of clones, roughly 80% seen once. Sequencing used CD4+ T cells sorted from PBMCs after approximately 19-hour stimulation, obtained from a patient who received antiretroviral therapy. These receptors were collected from an adult woman with HIV who was CMV-seropositive.

This clone was observed a few times. This chain connects TRBV6-1 to TRBJ1-5; D remains unclear. V was shortened by 2 bases and J by 5 bases, with 10 bases between the two germline ends. CDR3 length: 14 amino acids. The germline CDR1 and CDR2 sequences are MNHNS and SASEGT. This CDR3 is CASSETFRDQPQHF. DNA for the CDR3: TGTGCCAGCAGTGAAACGTTTAGGGATCAGCCCCAGCATTTT.

The chain combines TRBV5-8 with TRBJ1-5; perhaps TRBD1 as D (5 bases). Trimming stripped 4 bases from V and 7 bases from J, with 18 bases between. CDR1 SGHTS and CDR2 YDEGEE come from the germline V gene. There are 15 residues in the CDR3. The DNA for the CDR3 is TGTGCCAGCAGCCAGGGAGCCGGCGTTGGGCAGCCCCAGCATTTT. Residues: CASSQGAGVGQPQHF.

The CDR3 region is CASARDEQYV. CDR3 DNA sequence: TGTGCCAGCGCGAGGGACGAGCAGTACGTC. The rearrangement links TRBV6-5 to TRBJ2-7; the D gene is possibly TRBD2 (5 bases). This CDR3 region has 10 residues. Germline V gene lookup returns CDR1 MNHEY and CDR2 SVGAGI. Trimming removed 8 bases at V and 5 bases at J, with 7 bases between.

This clone was observed once. This chain links TRBV5-1 with TRBJ1-1, with a tentative D call TRBD1 (6 bases). Germline V lookup: CDR1 SGHRS, CDR2 YFSETQ. The ends were cut back, 3 bases at V and 4 bases at J, with 13 bases in the middle. The CDR3 loop spans 14 amino acids. The CDR3 region is CASSSQGSSTEAFF. In DNA, the CDR3 is TGCGCCAGCAGCTCCCAGGGGAGTAGCACTGAAGCTTTCTTT.

This clone was seen a single time. V gene TRBV5-1 combines with J gene TRBJ2-2; tentatively, D is TRBD1 (5 bases). The CDR3 sequence is 14 residues long. The germline gives CDR1 SGHRS, CDR2 YFSETQ. The ends were cut back, 0 bases at V and 5 bases at J, with 8 bases in the middle. CDR3: CASSLVDSTGELFF. CDR3 sequence (DNA): TGCGCCAGCAGCTTGGTCGACAGTACCGGGGAGCTGTTTTTT.

This clone was recorded a few times. The CDR3 nucleotides are TGTGCCAGCAGCGTAGCGAGGGGCCCAGGGGAGCTGTTTTTT. Translating gives CASSVARGPGELFF. The chain employs TRBV9 and TRBJ2-2, with D tentatively TRBD1 or TRBD2 (5 bases each). The V gene lost 0 bases and the J gene lost 8 bases, with 11 bases spanning the gap. CDR3 size: 14 residues. The germline gives CDR1 SGDLS, CDR2 YYNGEE.

The V call is TRBV7-3, the J call TRBJ1-4; 8 positions agree with TRBD1. The junction had 4 bases not matched to a gene; V was cut back by 5 bases and J by 8 bases. Germline loops: CDR1 SGHTA, CDR2 FQGTGA. The length of the CDR3 is 13 residues. CDR3 sequence reads: CASSVDRGEKLFF. The CDR3 DNA is TGTGCCAGCAGCGTCGACAGGGGCGAAAAACTGTTTTTT.

The rearrangement joins TRBV29-1 to TRBJ2-7; the D gene is possibly TRBD1 (6 bases). The V gene lost 6 bases and the J gene lost 5 bases, with 17 bases spanning the gap. In germline, CDR1 is SQVTM, CDR2 ANQGSEA. There are 13 residues in the CDR3. This CDR3 reads CSVLDRAVNEQYF. The CDR3 nucleotides are TGCAGCGTGCTGGACAGAGCAGTAAACGAGCAGTACTTC.

The CDR3 bases are TGCGCCAGCAGCTTGGCCCGGGACCGCCTCACAGATACGCAGTATTTT. Translated, it gives CASSLARDRLTDTQYF. The genes are TRBV5-1 and TRBJ2-3; either TRBD1 or TRBD2 may supply D (5 bases each). Germline V gives CDR1 SGHRS, CDR2 YFSETQ. The CDR3 loop spans 16 amino acids. V was pared by 0 bases and J by 2 bases, with 13 bases between.

The V and J genes are TRBV27 and TRBJ2-1, with 15 bases that match TRBD2. The ends lost 5 bases at V and 10 bases at J; junction bases unmatched: 6. Germline values: CDR1 MNHEY, CDR2 SMNVEV (reference sequence). The CDR3 runs 15 residues. The CDR3 is CASSPGTSGGPEQFF. The CDR3 DNA follows: TGTGCCAGCAGTCCCGGGACTAGCGGGGGGCCCGAGCAGTTCTTC.

The gene calls are TRBV28 and TRBJ1-1; D not resolved. Trimming left V 1 base short and J 6 bases short, with 12 bases between. Germline V CDR1 and CDR2: MDHEN, SYDVKM. This CDR3 has 14 residues. CDR3 in DNA: TGTGCCAGCAGTTTATTCGGCGACCAGGCTGAAGCTTTCTTT. Translating gives CASSLFGDQAEAFF.

This clone was recorded a few times. V and J are TRBV10-1 and TRBJ2-7; D might be TRBD1 (6 bases). This CDR3 is built from 14 residues. Germline V gene sequence: CDR1 WNHNN, CDR2 SYGVQD (reference sequence). The germline V and J ends were trimmed by 4 bases and 3 bases, with 13 bases remaining between them. CDR3 sequence: CASSATGTSYEQYF. The CDR3 DNA is TGCGCCAGCAGTGCTACCGGGACAAGCTACGAGCAGTACTTC.

This chain joins TRBV18 and TRBJ1-4; 8 nucleotides agree with TRBD1. Trimming removed 6 bases from V and 6 bases from J; junction bases left unmatched: 9. The CDR3 consists of 15 residues. Per the germline V gene, CDR1 is KGHSH and CDR2 is LQKENI. CDR3 residues: CASSPGQGGDEKLFF. The CDR3 DNA sequence: TGTGCCAGCTCCCCTGGACAGGGAGGGGATGAAAAACTGTTTTTT. The full variable domain, its missing parts supplied by reference TRBV18 and TRBJ1-4, is NAGVMQNPRHLVRRRGQEARLRCSPMKGHSHVYWYRQLPEEGLKFMVYLQKENIIDESGMPKERFSAEFPKEGPSILRIQQVVRGDSAAYFCASSPGQGGDEKLFFGSGTQLSVL.

V usage is TRBV19 and J usage is TRBJ1-1, with D tentatively TRBD1 (5 bases). The V gene's germline CDR1 is LNHDA and CDR2 SQIVND (reference sequence). The CDR3 extends over 14 amino acids. V lost 3 bases, J lost 1 base, and 9 bases lay in between. In DNA, the CDR3 is TGTGCCAGTAGTATTGACAGCTGGAACACTGAAGCTTTCTTT. Protein: CASSIDSWNTEAFF. Full variable domain (remainder filled in from reference TRBV19 and TRBJ1-1): DGGITQSPKYLFRKEGQNVTLSCEQNLNHDAMYWYRQDPGQGLRLIYYSQIVNDFQKGDIAEGYSVSREKKESFPLTVTSAQKNPTAFYLCASSIDSWNTEAFFGQGTRLTVV.

This clone was picked up a small number of times. This chain connects TRBV27 to TRBJ1-1; unclear D gene. V was trimmed by 5 bases and J by 2 bases, leaving 9 bases between them. The germline CDR1 and CDR2 sequences are MNHEY and SMNVEV (reference sequence). The CDR3 spans 13 residues. The CDR3 nucleotides read TGTGCCAGCAGTACAACACGTAACACTGAAGCTTTCTTT. Encoded protein: CASSTTRNTEAFF.

The chain uses TRBV6-6 and TRBJ2-2; 8 bases agree with TRBD1. CDR1 and CDR2 (germline): MNHNY, SVGAGI (reference sequence). This CDR3 has 15 residues. The ends lost 2 bases at V and 3 bases at J; junction bases unmatched: 2. CDR3 region: CASSYAGQDTGELFF. CDR3 coding DNA: TGTGCCAGCAGTTACGCGGGACAGGACACCGGGGAGCTGTTTTTT.

The gene calls are TRBV18 and TRBJ2-7; maybe TRBD1 (7 bases). Per the germline V gene, CDR1 is KGHSH and CDR2 is LQKENI. V was cut by 5 bases and J by 2 bases, with 10 bases left in between. This CDR3 has 13 residues. Here the CDR3 reads CASSAGQTYEQYF. The CDR3 DNA is TGTGCCAGCTCAGCGGGACAGACCTACGAGCAGTACTTC.

The rearrangement uses TRBV6-5 and TRBJ1-5; 9 nucleotides align to TRBD1. The CDR3 is made up of 14 amino acids. V gave up 3 bases and J gave up 6 bases; unmatched junction bases: 3. CDR1 and CDR2 (germline): MNHEY, SVGAGI. CDR3 protein: CASSYGTGFQPQHF. CDR3 bases: TGTGCCAGCAGTTATGGGACAGGGTTTCAGCCCCAGCATTTT.

The rearrangement links TRBV6-5 to TRBJ2-7, with D possibly being TRBD2 (5 bases). The CDR3 sequence is 13 residues long. V lost 6 bases to trimming and J lost 3 bases, with 12 bases between them. Germline V gives CDR1 MNHEY, CDR2 SVGAGI. In DNA, the CDR3 is TGTGCCAGCAGCCGGGATTTGGGCTACGAGCAGTACTTC. The encoded protein is CASSRDLGYEQYF.

The chain couples TRBV23-1 to TRBJ1-1; TRBD1 agrees at 7 bases. TRBV23-1 is an open reading frame whose function is uncertain. The CDR3 sequence is 15 residues long. The trim removed 6 bases at V and 0 bases at J, leaving 7 bases unmatched. The CDR3: CASSGDSLMNTEAFF. CDR3 sequence (DNA): TGCGCCAGCAGCGGGGACAGTCTCATGAACACTGAAGCTTTCTTT.

The chain is built from TRBV7-9 and TRBJ1-4; no reliable D call. Germline V gene lookup returns CDR1 SEHNR and CDR2 FQNEAQ (reference sequence). Trimming took 2 bases from V and 4 from J, leaving 14 bases between them. The CDR3 runs 16 residues. The CDR3 reads CASSLRSAGFNEKLFF. As DNA, the CDR3 is TGTGCCAGCAGCTTAAGATCGGCGGGATTTAATGAAAAACTGTTTTTT. Complete variable domain (other parts from reference TRBV7-9 and TRBJ1-4): DTGVSQNPRHKITKRGQNVTFRCDPISEHNRLYWYRQTLGQGPEFLTYFQNEAQLEKSRLLSDRFSAERPKGSFSTLEIQRTEQGDSAMYLCASSLRSAGFNEKLFFGSGTQLSVL.

This chain connects TRBV6-5 to TRBJ1-2; 10 nucleotides align to TRBD1. The V gene's germline CDR1 is MNHEY and CDR2 SVGAGI. The V gene end was trimmed by 6 bases and the J gene end by 5 bases; junction bases not matched to a gene: 6. There are 14 residues in the CDR3. In DNA, the CDR3 is TGTGCCAGCAGAGTTGGACAGGGGGTGTATGGCTACACCTTC. Protein sequence: CASRVGQGVYGYTF.

This sequence joins TRBV27 and TRBJ2-2; tentative D call: TRBD1 (5 bases). This CDR3 comprises 14 residues. V dropped 6 bases and J dropped 0 bases, with 8 bases sitting between them. Germline CDR1 reads MNHEY; CDR2 reads SMNVEV (reference sequence). The CDR3 protein is CASRWGPNTGELFF. The CDR3 DNA follows: TGTGCCAGCAGATGGGGCCCGAACACCGGGGAGCTGTTTTTT.

This clone showed up just a few times. The genes are TRBV18 and TRBJ1-6, with D uncertain. From germline, CDR1 is KGHSH and CDR2 LQKENI. V lost 4 bases to trimming and J lost 8 bases, with 15 bases between them. CDR3 length: 15 residues. The CDR3 protein is CASSQETVSDSPLHF. The CDR3 bases are TGTGCCAGCTCACAAGAGACGGTCTCAGATTCACCCCTCCACTTT.

This chain joins TRBV10-2 and TRBJ1-2; D uncertain. Deletions cut 0 bases from V and 8 bases from J, with 10 bases between. The CDR3 has 13 amino acids. CDR1 WSHSY and CDR2 SAAADI come from the germline V gene. The CDR3 reads CASSESASEGYTF. The CDR3 DNA is TGCGCCAGCAGTGAGTCGGCTTCGGAGGGCTACACCTTC.

The chain links TRBV7-8 to TRBJ1-1; D is ambiguous. The CDR3 has 12 residues. CDR1 and CDR2 (germline): SGHVS, FQNEAQ. Trimming took off 7 bases at V and 8 bases at J, with 14 bases between the two ends. The CDR3, as DNA: TGTGCCAGCAACCGAGCGGGTCTAGAAGCTTTCTTT. This encodes CASNRAGLEAFF.

The chain joins TRBV12-3 or TRBV12-4 to TRBJ1-2, with a possible D match to TRBD1 (6 bases). The length of the CDR3 is 11 residues. Trimming removed 4 bases from V and 8 bases from J, with 8 bases in between. CDR3 coding DNA: TGTGCCAGCAGTTACGGACAGGGCTACACCTTC. Its protein product is CASSYGQGYTF.

The rearrangement joins TRBV3-1 (or the pseudogene TRBV3-2) to TRBJ1-1; unclear D gene. Between the trimmed V and J ends, which lost 5 bases and 5 bases, there was a span of 18 bases. This CDR3 has 15 amino acids. CDR1 is LGHDT, CDR2 YNNKEL, per germline (reference sequence). CDR3 in amino acids: CASSYDLSGGTEAFF. CDR3 nucleotide sequence: TGTGCCAGCAGCTATGATCTCTCCGGAGGGACTGAAGCTTTCTTT.

This CDR3 is CASSLVGRNTDTQYF. DNA for the CDR3: TGCGCCAGCAGCTTGGTTGGCAGAAACACAGATACGCAGTATTTT. V and J are TRBV5-1 and TRBJ2-3; D unclear. CDR1 and CDR2 from the germline V gene are SGHRS and YFSETQ. The CDR3 has 15 amino acids. V was pared by 0 bases and J by 2 bases, with 10 bases between.